This is a list of T cell receptor beta chains from one sample in a study of blood T cell repertoires in COVID-19. Method: immunoSEQ multiplex PCR; TCRdb's copy keeps in-frame clones and lacks some. The table shows about 110,000 clones, with approximately 90% occurring only once. The sequencing input was peripheral blood. The receptors stem from a human donor in a cohort sampled during active COVID-19. Each CDR3 is given with its conserved first and last residue. The order of the fields is J gene, V gene, clone size, D gene, CDR3 DNA, CDR3 protein. D genes are given only for firm matches. The listing skips clone size in some rows; elsewhere it reads once, few, many or a size class.

j_call: TRBJ1-2; v_call: TRBV5-6; clone_size: .; d_call: .; cdr3_nt: TGTGCCAGCACCCCATTTAGACAGGCAGTCTATGGCTACACCTTC; cdr3_aa: CASTPFRQAVYGYTF
j_call: TRBJ1-3; v_call: TRBV5-1; clone_size: .; d_call: .; cdr3_nt: TGCGCCAGCAGCTTAAGATCAGGGGCTACTGGAAACACCATATATTTT; cdr3_aa: CASSLRSGATGNTIYF
j_call: TRBJ2-6; v_call: TRBV19; clone_size: .; d_call: TRBD2; cdr3_nt: TGTGCCAGTAAACGGGGGGGTTCTGGGGCCAACGTCCTGACTTTC; cdr3_aa: CASKRGGSGANVLTF
j_call: TRBJ2-3; v_call: TRBV24-1; clone_size: once; d_call: TRBD2; cdr3_nt: TGTGCCACCAGTGCCGTACAGCGGGAGAGGACAGATACGCAGTATTTT; cdr3_aa: CATSAVQRERTDTQYF
j_call: TRBJ1-1; v_call: TRBV14; clone_size: few; d_call: TRBD1; cdr3_nt: TGTGCCAGCAGCCAAGGGCCGGGACAGGGGAACACTGAAGCTTTCTTT; cdr3_aa: CASSQGPGQGNTEAFF
j_call: TRBJ1-5; v_call: TRBV28; clone_size: .; d_call: .; cdr3_nt: TGTGCCAGCAGTTTTGACGGTGGGCACGGTGGATCCCAGCCCCAGCATTTT; cdr3_aa: CASSFDGGHGGSQPQHF
j_call: TRBJ1-3; v_call: TRBV6-5; clone_size: .; d_call: .; cdr3_nt: TGTGCCAGCAGTTACGGGGAGGGGATAGGTGGAAACACCATATATTTT; cdr3_aa: CASSYGEGIGGNTIYF
j_call: TRBJ1-2; v_call: TRBV27; clone_size: .; d_call: TRBD1; cdr3_nt: TGTGCCAGCAGTCTACAGGGGGCGAATGGCTACACCTTC; cdr3_aa: CASSLQGANGYTF
j_call: TRBJ2-1; v_call: TRBV5-6; clone_size: .; d_call: TRBD2; cdr3_nt: TGTGCCAGCAGCTTGCTGGCTAGCGGGAGGAACACCTACAATGAGCAGTTCTTC; cdr3_aa: CASSLLASGRNTYNEQFF
j_call: TRBJ2-5; v_call: TRBV15; clone_size: .; d_call: .; cdr3_nt: TGTGCCACCAGCAGAGGTCGGGCAGGGTCCCTCCAAGAGACCCAGTACTTC; cdr3_aa: CATSRGRAGSLQETQYF
j_call: TRBJ1-4; v_call: TRBV7-2; clone_size: .; d_call: TRBD1; cdr3_nt: TGTGCCAGCAGCTTAATGCCGGGACAGGGGTCTGAAAAACTGTTTTTT; cdr3_aa: CASSLMPGQGSEKLFF
j_call: TRBJ1-4; v_call: TRBV7-9; clone_size: .; d_call: .; cdr3_nt: TGTGCCAGCAGCCCAACCCGGGGTATTGGTGGTGAAAAACTGTTTTTT; cdr3_aa: CASSPTRGIGGEKLFF
j_call: TRBJ2-3; v_call: TRBV5-1; clone_size: .; d_call: TRBD1; cdr3_nt: TGCGCCAGCAGCCCATACAACCACAGGGGTGGGCCTTATACGCAGTATTTT; cdr3_aa: CASSPYNHRGGPYTQYF
j_call: TRBJ1-5; v_call: TRBV19; clone_size: .; d_call: .; cdr3_nt: TGTGCCAGTAGTATTTCAGGGAGCAATCAGCCCCAGCATTTT; cdr3_aa: CASSISGSNQPQHF
j_call: TRBJ1-2; v_call: TRBV6-2/TRBV6-3; clone_size: .; d_call: .; cdr3_nt: TGTGCCAGCAGCCCCTCAGGGGCCAACTATGGCTACACCTTC; cdr3_aa: CASSPSGANYGYTF
j_call: TRBJ2-1; v_call: TRBV2; clone_size: once; d_call: TRBD1; cdr3_nt: TGTGCCAGCCTCGACAGGGGGCTACTCAATGAGCAGTTCTTC; cdr3_aa: CASLDRGLLNEQFF
j_call: TRBJ2-3; v_call: TRBV29-1; clone_size: .; d_call: TRBD2; cdr3_nt: TGCAGCGTTGAAGACTCCGGGGGGAGCACAGATACGCAGTATTTT; cdr3_aa: CSVEDSGGSTDTQYF
j_call: TRBJ2-5; v_call: TRBV10-3; clone_size: .; d_call: TRBD2; cdr3_nt: TGTGCCATCAGCCCGGGACTAGCGGGGGGGGAGACCCAGTACTTC; cdr3_aa: CAISPGLAGGETQYF
j_call: TRBJ2-5; v_call: TRBV5-4; clone_size: .; d_call: .; cdr3_nt: TGTGCCAGCAGCGCCGATACCGACACATACCAAGAGACCCAGTACTTC; cdr3_aa: CASSADTDTYQETQYF
j_call: TRBJ2-7; v_call: TRBV20-1; clone_size: .; d_call: .; cdr3_nt: TGCAGTGCTCAGACAGACTACGAGCAGTACTTC; cdr3_aa: CSAQTDYEQYF
j_call: TRBJ1-1; v_call: TRBV7-9; clone_size: .; d_call: .; cdr3_nt: TGTGCCAGCAGCTTAGCAAGGGGATTGAACACTGAAGCTTTCTTT; cdr3_aa: CASSLARGLNTEAFF
j_call: TRBJ1-4; v_call: TRBV3-1/TRBV3-2; clone_size: .; d_call: .; cdr3_nt: TGTGCCAGCACCCCAGGGATGACGTGGAAGAAGGAAAAACTGTTTTTT; cdr3_aa: CASTPGMTWKKEKLFF
j_call: TRBJ2-7; v_call: TRBV13; clone_size: .; d_call: .; cdr3_nt: TGTGCCAGCAGCTTCAGGGGAAACGAGCAGTACTTC; cdr3_aa: CASSFRGNEQYF